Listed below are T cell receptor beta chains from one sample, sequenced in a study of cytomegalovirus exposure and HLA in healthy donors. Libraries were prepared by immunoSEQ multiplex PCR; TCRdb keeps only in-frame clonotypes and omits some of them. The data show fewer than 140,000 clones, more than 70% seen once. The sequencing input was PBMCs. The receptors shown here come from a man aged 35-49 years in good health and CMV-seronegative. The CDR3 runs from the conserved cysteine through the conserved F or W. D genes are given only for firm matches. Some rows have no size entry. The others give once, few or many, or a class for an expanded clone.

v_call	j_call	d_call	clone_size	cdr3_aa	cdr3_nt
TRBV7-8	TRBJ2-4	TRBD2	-	CASSLAARLAGATKNIQYF	TGTGCCAGCAGCTTAGCCGCACGACTAGCGGGGGCCACCAAAAACATTCAGTACTTC
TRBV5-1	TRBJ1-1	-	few	CASSLKNRGIMNTEAFF	TGCGCCAGCAGCTTGAAAAATAGGGGCATCATGAACACTGAAGCTTTCTTT
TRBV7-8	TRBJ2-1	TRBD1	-	CASSQGAGYNEQFF	TGTGCCAGCAGCCAGGGGGCGGGGTACAATGAGCAGTTCTTC
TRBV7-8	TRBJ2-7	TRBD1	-	CASSQTGTGTNEQYF	TGTGCCAGCAGCCAGACCGGGACAGGGACAAACGAGCAGTACTTC
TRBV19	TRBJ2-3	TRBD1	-	CASRGQGEITDTQYF	TGTGCCAGTAGGGGTCAGGGGGAAATCACAGATACGCAGTATTTT
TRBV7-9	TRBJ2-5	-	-	CASRLTGTGETQYF	TGTGCCAGCAGGCTTACAGGGACCGGGGAGACCCAGTACTTC
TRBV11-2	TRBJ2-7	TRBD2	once	CASVRTSGGLTYEQYF	TGTGCCAGCGTGAGGACTAGCGGGGGGCTCACCTACGAGCAGTACTTC
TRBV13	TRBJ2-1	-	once	CASSLMLSGYNEQFF	TGTGCCAGCAGCTTAATGCTTAGCGGTTACAATGAGCAGTTCTTC
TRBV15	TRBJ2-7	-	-	CATSRIKRDEQYF	TGTGCCACCAGCAGAATCAAGAGGGACGAGCAGTACTTC
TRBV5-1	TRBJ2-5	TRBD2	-	CASSLGFSGGPQETQYF	TGCGCCAGCAGCTTGGGTTTTAGCGGGGGTCCCCAAGAGACCCAGTACTTC
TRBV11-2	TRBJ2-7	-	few	CASSLKPTLIYEQYF	TGTGCCAGCAGCTTGAAGCCGACACTTATCTACGAGCAGTACTTC
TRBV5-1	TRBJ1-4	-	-	CASSSSQGTTNEKLFF	TGCGCCAGCAGCTCCAGTCAGGGTACGACTAATGAAAAACTGTTTTTT
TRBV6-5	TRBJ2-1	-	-	CASSYLAEQFF	TGTGCCAGCAGTTATCTGGCTGAGCAGTTCTTC
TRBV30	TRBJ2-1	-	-	CAWMAKRQHNEQFF	TGTGCCTGGATGGCGAAGCGGCAACACAATGAGCAGTTCTTC
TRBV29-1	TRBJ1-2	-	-	CSVEDQAIYGYTF	TGCAGCGTTGAAGATCAAGCGATCTATGGCTACACCTTC
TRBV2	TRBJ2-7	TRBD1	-	CASSEQLPGQGYEQYF	TGTGCCAGCAGTGAGCAACTCCCGGGACAGGGCTACGAGCAGTACTTC
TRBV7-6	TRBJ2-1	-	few	CASSLGVGSSYNEQFF	TGTGCCAGCAGCCTAGGGGTTGGGAGCTCCTACAATGAGCAGTTCTTC
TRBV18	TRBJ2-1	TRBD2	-	CASSPPGAGGGGEQFF	TGTGCCAGCTCACCACCGGGAGCGGGGGGTGGCGGTGAGCAGTTCTTC
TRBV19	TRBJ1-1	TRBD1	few	CASSRGRQGNTEAFF	TGTGCCAGTAGTAGGGGAAGACAGGGGAACACTGAAGCTTTCTTT
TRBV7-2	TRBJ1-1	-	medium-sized	CASSSRTALLNTEAFF	TGTGCCAGCAGCTCCCGGACAGCATTACTGAACACTGAAGCTTTCTTT
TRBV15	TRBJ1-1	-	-	CATSSQGGGNTEAFF	TGTGCCACCAGCTCGCAGGGAGGGGGTAACACTGAAGCTTTCTTT
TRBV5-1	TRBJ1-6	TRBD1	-	CASSSGQGRSPLHF	TGCGCCAGCAGCTCGGGACAGGGGCGGTCACCCCTCCACTTT
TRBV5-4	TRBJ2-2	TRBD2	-	CASSKSAGGNTGELFF	TGTGCCAGCAGCAAAAGCGCGGGGGGTAACACCGGGGAGCTGTTTTTT
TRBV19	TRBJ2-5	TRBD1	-	CASSQWGTGVIETQYF	TGTGCCAGTTCCCAATGGGGGACAGGGGTCATAGAGACCCAGTACTTC
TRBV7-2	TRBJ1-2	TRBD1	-	CASSLGQRDGYTF	TGTGCCAGCAGCTTGGGACAGCGTGACGGCTACACCTTT
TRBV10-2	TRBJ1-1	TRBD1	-	CASSEPGTGDAAFF	TGCGCCAGCAGTGAGCCGGGGACAGGGGACGCAGCTTTCTTT
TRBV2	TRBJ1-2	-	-	CATRRDNNNYGYTF	TGTGCCACCCGCCGGGACAACAATAACTATGGCTACACCTTC
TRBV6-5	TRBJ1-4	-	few	CASSLSGTTNEKLFF	TGTGCCAGCAGCCTCTCAGGGACAACTAATGAAAAACTGTTTTTT
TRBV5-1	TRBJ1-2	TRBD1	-	CASSLTQGAGTMGYTF	TGCGCCAGCAGCCTGACACAGGGGGCGGGCACGATGGGCTACACCTTC
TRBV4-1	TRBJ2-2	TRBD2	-	CASTRPPGARGGAGELFF	TGCGCCAGCACTCGACCTCCGGGGGCCCGGGGGGGGGCCGGGGAGCTGTTTTTT
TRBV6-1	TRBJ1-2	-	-	CASSDDRKANYGYTF	TGTGCCAGCAGCGATGACAGGAAAGCTAACTATGGCTACACCTTC
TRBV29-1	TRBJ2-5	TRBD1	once	CSAGQGEETQYF	TGCAGCGCCGGACAGGGCGAAGAGACCCAGTACTTC
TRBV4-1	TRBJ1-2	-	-	CASSLTPVDYGYTF	TGCGCCAGCAGCCTTACCCCGGTGGACTATGGCTACACCTTC
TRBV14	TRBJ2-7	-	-	CASSQILYEQYF	TGTGCCAGCAGCCAAATATTATACGAGCAGTACTTC
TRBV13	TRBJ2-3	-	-	CASSPYLSDTQYF	TGTGCCAGCAGCCCATACTTGTCAGATACGCAGTATTTT
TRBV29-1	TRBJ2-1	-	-	CSVAGDRLSYNEQFF	TGCAGCGTTGCGGGAGACAGACTCTCCTACAATGAGCAGTTCTTC
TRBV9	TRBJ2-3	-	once	CASSGQINVNTDTQYF	TGTGCCAGCAGCGGACAGATAAACGTGAACACAGATACGCAGTATTTT
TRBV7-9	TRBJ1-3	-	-	CASSLIAGRMDF	TGTGCCAGCAGCTTAATTGCGGGGCGAATGGATTTT
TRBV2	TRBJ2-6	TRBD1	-	CASSATGYGANVLTF	TGTGCCAGCAGTGCGACAGGGTACGGGGCCAACGTCCTGACTTTC
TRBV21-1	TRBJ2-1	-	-	CASSKDRGRELESYNEQFF	TGTGCCAGCAGCAAGGACAGGGGGCGCGAGTTGGAGTCCTACAATGAGCAGTTCTTC
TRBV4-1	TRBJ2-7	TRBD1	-	CASSQGNSGTGVYEQYF	TGCGCCAGCAGCCAAGGGAACTCCGGGACAGGGGTTTACGAGCAGTACTTC
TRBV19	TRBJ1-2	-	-	CASSIARTDGYTF	TGTGCCAGTAGTATAGCGAGGACAGATGGCTACACCTTC
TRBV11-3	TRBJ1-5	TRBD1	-	CASSLPQGVGQPQHF	TGTGCCAGCAGCTTACCACAGGGGGTGGGTCAGCCCCAGCATTTT
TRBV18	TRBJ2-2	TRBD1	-	CASYGTGSNTGELFF	TGTGCCAGCTACGGGACAGGATCGAACACCGGGGAGCTGTTTTTT
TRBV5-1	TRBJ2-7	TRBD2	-	CASSLEGLAVVEQYF	TGCGCCAGCAGCTTGGAAGGACTAGCGGTCGTGGAGCAGTACTTC
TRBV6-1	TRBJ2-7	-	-	CASSESWAASYEQYF	TGTGCCAGCAGTGAGTCCTGGGCAGCTTCCTACGAGCAGTACTTC
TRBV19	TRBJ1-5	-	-	CASRDRNQPQHF	TGTGCCAGTAGAGACAGGAATCAGCCCCAGCATTTT
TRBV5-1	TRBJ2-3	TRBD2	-	CASSKQTSGGEDTQYF	TGCGCCAGCAGCAAACAGACTAGCGGGGGTGAAGATACGCAGTATTTT
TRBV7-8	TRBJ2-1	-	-	CASSPQGDEQFF	TGTGCCAGCAGCCCCCAAGGGGATGAGCAGTTCTTC
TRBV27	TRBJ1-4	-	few	CASSYRRGGGSPTNEKLFF	TGTGCCAGCAGTTACAGAAGGGGCGGGGGGTCCCCAACTAATGAAAAACTGTTTTTT
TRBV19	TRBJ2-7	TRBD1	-	CASRIAPGQGYEQYF	TGTGCCAGTAGAATCGCCCCGGGACAGGGTTACGAGCAGTACTTC
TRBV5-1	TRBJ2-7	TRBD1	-	CASSWTGGNYEQYF	TGCGCCAGCAGCTGGACAGGGGGGAACTACGAGCAGTACTTC
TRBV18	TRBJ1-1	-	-	CASSNQKNTEAFF	TGTGCCAGCTCAAACCAGAAGAACACTGAAGCTTTCTTT
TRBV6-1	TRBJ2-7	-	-	CASSHGSYYEQYF	TGTGCCAGCAGTCACGGGAGTTACTACGAGCAGTACTTC
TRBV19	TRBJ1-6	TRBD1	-	CASSKGQGRNNSPLHF	TGTGCCAGTAGTAAAGGACAGGGGAGGAATAATTCACCCCTCCACTTT
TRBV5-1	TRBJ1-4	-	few	CASSLGLDRRAEKLFF	TGCGCCAGCAGCTTGGGTCTCGACAGGCGGGCTGAAAAACTGTTTTTT
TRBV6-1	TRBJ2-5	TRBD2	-	CASSGIAGGETQYF	TGTGCCAGCAGTGGTATAGCGGGGGGTGAGACCCAGTACTTC
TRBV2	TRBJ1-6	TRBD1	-	CASSEGTGNRAPLHF	TGTGCCAGCAGTGAAGGGACAGGGAATAGGGCACCCCTCCACTTT
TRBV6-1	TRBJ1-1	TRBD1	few	CASSIEGALSSEAFF	TGTGCCAGCAGTATCGAGGGGGCGCTAAGCTCTGAAGCTTTCTTT